Sequencing of this TCR beta chain was carried out in a study of blood T cell repertoires in COVID-19. This clone was observed a single time. Repertoires were generated with immunoSEQ multiplex PCR, while TCRdb's copy carries only in-frame clones and drops some. The sample lists around 250,000 clones, approximately 85% seen once, with approximately 1.9% in the top ten. J lost 3 bases, V lost 3 bases, and 6 bases had no gene match. Germline values: CDR1 KGHDR, CDR2 SFDVKD. The CDR3 spans 16 residues. Recruits, aged roughly 18 to 95 years, lived in approximately 26 US areas. The sequence derives from a woman aged 45-60 years who had recovered from COVID-19. The V gene is TRBV24-1, the J gene TRBJ2-7; the match to TRBD1 covers 11 bases. Sequenced input: PBMCs or T cells enriched from blood (not recorded which). The CDR3 region has the DNA TGTGCCACCAGTGATCGAGGGACAGGGGGAAACTACGAGCAGTACTTC. This codes for CATSDRGTGGNYEQYF.